This TCR beta chain emerged from a study of blood T cells in healthy people across ages. Study-wide points: The authors considered diversity estimates from one million T cells to be underestimates.

The table lists this clonotype with a few counts. Its matching antigen is unknown. Germline values: CDR1 ENHRY, CDR2 SYGVKD. This CDR3 comprises 16 residues. Trimming shortened V by 2 bases and J by 0 bases, and 14 bases separated the two germline ends. PCR was performed a second time for about 7 to 11 cycles using a sample-barcoded 5' primer and a J-beta primer mix. Through a template-switch adaptor with 12 random nucleotides, each cDNA molecule received a tag. A single record per CDR3 protein comes from TCRdb applying MiXCR to the 5' RACE reads. Of fewer than 800,000 distinct CDR3 sequences in the sample, under 25% were seen once.

This chain links TRBV10-3 with TRBJ2-7; perhaps TRBD1 as D (5 bases). Sample: blood. This clonotype was obtained from a man in his 70s in good health. The CDR3 region has the DNA TGTGCCATCAGTGAGGGAAGGGGCGGAAGCTCCTACGAGCAGTACTTC. Translation gives CAISEGRGGSSYEQYF.